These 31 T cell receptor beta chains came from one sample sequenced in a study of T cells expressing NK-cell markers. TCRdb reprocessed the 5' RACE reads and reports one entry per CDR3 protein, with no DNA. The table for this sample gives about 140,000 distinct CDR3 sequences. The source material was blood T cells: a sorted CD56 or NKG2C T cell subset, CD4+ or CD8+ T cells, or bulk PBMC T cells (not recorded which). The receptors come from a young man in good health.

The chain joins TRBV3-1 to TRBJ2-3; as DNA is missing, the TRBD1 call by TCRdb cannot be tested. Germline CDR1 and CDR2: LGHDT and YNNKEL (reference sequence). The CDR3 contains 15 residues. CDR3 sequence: CASSSDGDRRDTQYF.

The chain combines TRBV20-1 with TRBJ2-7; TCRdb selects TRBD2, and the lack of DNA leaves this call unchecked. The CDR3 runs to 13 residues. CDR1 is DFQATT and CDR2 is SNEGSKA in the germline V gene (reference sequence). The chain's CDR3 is CSARTSGSYEQYF.

This CDR3 is CSALGQENQPQHF. This chain connects TRBV20-1 to TRBJ1-5; absent DNA, TCRdb's TRBD1 call cannot be checked. The CDR3 contains 13 residues. CDR1 and CDR2 from the germline V gene are DFQATT and SNEGSKA (reference sequence).

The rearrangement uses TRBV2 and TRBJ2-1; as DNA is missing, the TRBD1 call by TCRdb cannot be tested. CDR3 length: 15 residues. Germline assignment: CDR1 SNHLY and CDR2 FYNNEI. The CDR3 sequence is CASSPGTQGYNEQFF. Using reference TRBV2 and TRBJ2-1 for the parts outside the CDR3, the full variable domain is EPEVTQTPSHQVTQMGQEVILRCVPISNHLYFYWYRQILGQKVEFLVSFYNNEISEKSEIFDDQFSVERPDGSNFTLKIRSTKLEDSAMYFCASSPGTQGYNEQFFGPGTRLTVL.

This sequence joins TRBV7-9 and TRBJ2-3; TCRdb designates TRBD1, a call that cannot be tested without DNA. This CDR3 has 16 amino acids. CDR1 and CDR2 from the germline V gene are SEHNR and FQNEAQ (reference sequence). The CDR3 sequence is CASSPVGTGDTDTQYF.

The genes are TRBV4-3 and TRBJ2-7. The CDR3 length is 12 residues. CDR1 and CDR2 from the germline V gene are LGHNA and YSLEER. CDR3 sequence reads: CASSQQPYEQYF.

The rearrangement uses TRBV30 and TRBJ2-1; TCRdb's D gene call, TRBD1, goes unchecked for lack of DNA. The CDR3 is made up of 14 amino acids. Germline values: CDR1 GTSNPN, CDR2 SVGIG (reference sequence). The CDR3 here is CAWSQESSYNEQFF.

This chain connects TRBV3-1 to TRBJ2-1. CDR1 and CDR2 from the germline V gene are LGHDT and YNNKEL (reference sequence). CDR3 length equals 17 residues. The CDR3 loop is CASSQDSWSTSYNEQFF.

CDR3 region: CASSLQNKNIQYF. This chain links TRBV12-3 or TRBV12-4 with TRBJ2-4. The CDR3 runs to 13 residues.

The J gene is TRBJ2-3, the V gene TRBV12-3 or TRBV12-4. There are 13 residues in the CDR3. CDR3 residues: CASSLGSTDTQYF.

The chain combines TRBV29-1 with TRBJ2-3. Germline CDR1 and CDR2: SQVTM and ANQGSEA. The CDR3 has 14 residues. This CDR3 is CSVDDRSSTDTQYF.

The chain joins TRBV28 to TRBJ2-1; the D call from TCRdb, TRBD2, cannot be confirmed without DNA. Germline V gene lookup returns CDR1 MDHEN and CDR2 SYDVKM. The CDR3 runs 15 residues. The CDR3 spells CASRIAGGLGDEQFF.

The CDR3 sequence is CATSDLAAGLTINEQFF. This chain uses TRBV24-1 with TRBJ2-1; with no DNA, the TCRdb D assignment of TRBD2 cannot be verified. This CDR3 has 17 amino acids. Germline CDR1 KGHDR, CDR2 SFDVKD.

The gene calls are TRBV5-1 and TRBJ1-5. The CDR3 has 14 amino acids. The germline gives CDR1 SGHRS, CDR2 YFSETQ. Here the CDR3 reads CASSLAGEGQPQHF.

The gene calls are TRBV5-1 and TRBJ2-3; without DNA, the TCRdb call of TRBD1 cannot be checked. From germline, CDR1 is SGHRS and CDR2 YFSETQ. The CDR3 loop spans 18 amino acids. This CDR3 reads CASSVPGAGDAGTDTQYF.

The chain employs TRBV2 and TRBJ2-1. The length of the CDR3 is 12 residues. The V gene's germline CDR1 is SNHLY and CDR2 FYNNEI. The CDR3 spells CASSVAVREQFF.

Here the CDR3 reads CASGLVNRGVDEQFF. This chain uses TRBV12-5 with TRBJ2-1; with no DNA, the TCRdb D assignment of TRBD1 cannot be verified. The germline V gene has CDR1 LGHNT and CDR2 FRNRAP. This CDR3 has 15 residues.

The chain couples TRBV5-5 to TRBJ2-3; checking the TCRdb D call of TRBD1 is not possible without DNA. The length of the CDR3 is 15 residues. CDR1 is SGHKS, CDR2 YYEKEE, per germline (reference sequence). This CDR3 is CASSQGQGAADTQYF.

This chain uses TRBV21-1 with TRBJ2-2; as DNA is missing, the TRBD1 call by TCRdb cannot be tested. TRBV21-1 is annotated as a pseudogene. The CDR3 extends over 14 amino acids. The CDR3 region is CASSKGQLTGELFF.

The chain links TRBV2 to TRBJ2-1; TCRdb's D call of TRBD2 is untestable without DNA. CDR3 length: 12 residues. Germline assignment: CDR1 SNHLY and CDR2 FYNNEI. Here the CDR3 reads CASEGEDNEQFF. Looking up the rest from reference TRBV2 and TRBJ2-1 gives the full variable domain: EPEVTQTPSHQVTQMGQEVILRCVPISNHLYFYWYRQILGQKVEFLVSFYNNEISEKSEIFDDQFSVERPDGSNFTLKIRSTKLEDSAMYFCASEGEDNEQFFGPGTRLTVL.

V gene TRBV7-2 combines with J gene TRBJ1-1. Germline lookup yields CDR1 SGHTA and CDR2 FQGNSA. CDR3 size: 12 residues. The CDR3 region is CASSLGTTEAFF.

CDR3 protein: CASSRSGIGRDTQYF. The chain combines TRBV6-1 with TRBJ2-3. CDR1 and CDR2 from the germline V gene are MNHNS and SASEGT. This CDR3 spans 15 amino acids.

CDR3 sequence: CASIPGLAGGQETQYF. The chain joins TRBV12-3 or TRBV12-4 to TRBJ2-5; lacking DNA, the TRBD2 call made by TCRdb goes unchecked. The CDR3 spans 16 residues.

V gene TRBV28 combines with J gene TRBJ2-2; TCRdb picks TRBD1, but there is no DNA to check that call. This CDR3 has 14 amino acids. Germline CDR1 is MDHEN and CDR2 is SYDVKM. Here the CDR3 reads CAGTGTGVSGELFF.

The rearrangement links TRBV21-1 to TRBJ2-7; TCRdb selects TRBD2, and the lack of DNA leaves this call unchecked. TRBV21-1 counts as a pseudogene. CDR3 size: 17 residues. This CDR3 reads CASSKVLAGGICNEQYF.

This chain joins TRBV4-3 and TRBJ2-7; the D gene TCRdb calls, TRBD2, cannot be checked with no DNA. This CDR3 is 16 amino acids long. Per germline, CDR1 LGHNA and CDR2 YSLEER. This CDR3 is CASSQDNLAGPYEQYF.

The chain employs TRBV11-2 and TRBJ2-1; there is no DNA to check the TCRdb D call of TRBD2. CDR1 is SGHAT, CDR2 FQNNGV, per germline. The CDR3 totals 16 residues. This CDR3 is CASSFLHYAEWNEQFF.

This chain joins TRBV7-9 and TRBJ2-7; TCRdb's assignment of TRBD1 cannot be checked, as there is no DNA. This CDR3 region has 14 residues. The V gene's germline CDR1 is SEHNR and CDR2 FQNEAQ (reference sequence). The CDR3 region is CASSSDRSSSEQYF.

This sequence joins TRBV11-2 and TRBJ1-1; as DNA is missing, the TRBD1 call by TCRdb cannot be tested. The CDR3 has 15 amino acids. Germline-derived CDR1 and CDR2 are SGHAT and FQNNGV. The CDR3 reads CASSLGTGGITEAFF.

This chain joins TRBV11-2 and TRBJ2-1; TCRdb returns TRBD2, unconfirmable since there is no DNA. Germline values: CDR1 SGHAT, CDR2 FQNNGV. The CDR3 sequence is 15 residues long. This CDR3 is CASSVTAGGGSEQFF.

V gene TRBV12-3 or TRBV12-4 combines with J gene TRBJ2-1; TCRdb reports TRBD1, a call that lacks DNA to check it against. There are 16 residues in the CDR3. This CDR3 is CASRPSEGRGANEQFF.